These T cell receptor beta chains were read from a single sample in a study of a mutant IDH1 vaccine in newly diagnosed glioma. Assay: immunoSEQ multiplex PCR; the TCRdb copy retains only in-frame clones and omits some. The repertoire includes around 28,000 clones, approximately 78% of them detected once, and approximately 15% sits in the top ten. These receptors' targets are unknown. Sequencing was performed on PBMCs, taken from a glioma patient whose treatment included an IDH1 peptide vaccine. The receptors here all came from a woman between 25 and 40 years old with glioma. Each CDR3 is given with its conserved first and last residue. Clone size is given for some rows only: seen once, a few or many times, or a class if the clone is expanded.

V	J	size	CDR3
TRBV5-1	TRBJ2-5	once	CASSPGLAGLQETQYF
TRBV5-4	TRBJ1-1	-	CASSLYEGGNTEAFF
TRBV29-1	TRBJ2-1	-	CSASGGAMKDNEQFF
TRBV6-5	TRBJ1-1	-	CASSYMESPRGTEAFF
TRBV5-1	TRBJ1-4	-	CASSPGQLNGEKLFF
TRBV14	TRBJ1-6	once	CASSPRTNSPLHF
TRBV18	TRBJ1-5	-	CASSPTGGSTGGSNQPQHF
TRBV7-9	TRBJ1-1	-	CASSAQQGTEAFF
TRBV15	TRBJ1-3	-	CATSPGDPNSGNTIYF
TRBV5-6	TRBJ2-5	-	CASRPQTSVQETQYF
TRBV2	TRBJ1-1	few	CASSVRNEAFF
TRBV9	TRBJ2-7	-	CASSVIGGYEQYF
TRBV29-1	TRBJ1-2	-	CSVVGARGAEYGYTF
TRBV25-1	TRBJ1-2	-	CASSDTDPGRNGYTF
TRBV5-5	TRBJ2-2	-	CASSLGYGGSELFF
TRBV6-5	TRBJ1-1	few	CASSFQPLGFGTEAFF
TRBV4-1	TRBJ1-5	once	CASSQDRDRGEVGFRPQHF
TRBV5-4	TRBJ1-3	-	CASSPGTSAPGNTIYF
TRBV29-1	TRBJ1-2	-	CSVDPGTGKDGYTF
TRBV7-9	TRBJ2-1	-	CASSLVGVPPGNEQFF
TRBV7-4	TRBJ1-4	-	CASRPQKGNRGEKLFF
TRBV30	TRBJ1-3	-	CAWSRPLNTIYF
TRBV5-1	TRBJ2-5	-	CASSRRTEETQYF
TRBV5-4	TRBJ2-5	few	CASSPDRAVGKTQYF
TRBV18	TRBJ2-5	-	CASSPPMRETQYF
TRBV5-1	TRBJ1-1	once	CASSPNTGVTEAFF
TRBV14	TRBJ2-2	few	CASSPGRNTGELFF
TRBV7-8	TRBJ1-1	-	CASRLTGGGTNTEAFF
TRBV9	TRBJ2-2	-	CASSVATKTGELFF
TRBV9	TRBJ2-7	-	CASSPPGHHYEQYF
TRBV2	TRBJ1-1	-	CASSAPSLNTEAFF
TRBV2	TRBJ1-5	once	CASSGGAYNQPQHF
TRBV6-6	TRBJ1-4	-	CASSYSMGAEEKLFF
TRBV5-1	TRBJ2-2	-	CASSEQGIVDTGELFF
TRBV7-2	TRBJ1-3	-	CASSPRGPLGGNTIYF
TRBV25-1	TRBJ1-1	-	CASSEDSLSEAFF
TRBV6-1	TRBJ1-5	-	CASSEMMYNQPQHF
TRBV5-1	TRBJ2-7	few	CASSLGGAESYEQYF
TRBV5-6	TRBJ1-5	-	CASSRDRGNLPQHF
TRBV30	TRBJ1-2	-	CAWSVWGVGNRGYTF
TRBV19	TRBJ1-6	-	CASSPPGTSPLHF
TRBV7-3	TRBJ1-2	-	CASSLTGGNGYTF
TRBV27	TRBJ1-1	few	CASQGAWTEAFF